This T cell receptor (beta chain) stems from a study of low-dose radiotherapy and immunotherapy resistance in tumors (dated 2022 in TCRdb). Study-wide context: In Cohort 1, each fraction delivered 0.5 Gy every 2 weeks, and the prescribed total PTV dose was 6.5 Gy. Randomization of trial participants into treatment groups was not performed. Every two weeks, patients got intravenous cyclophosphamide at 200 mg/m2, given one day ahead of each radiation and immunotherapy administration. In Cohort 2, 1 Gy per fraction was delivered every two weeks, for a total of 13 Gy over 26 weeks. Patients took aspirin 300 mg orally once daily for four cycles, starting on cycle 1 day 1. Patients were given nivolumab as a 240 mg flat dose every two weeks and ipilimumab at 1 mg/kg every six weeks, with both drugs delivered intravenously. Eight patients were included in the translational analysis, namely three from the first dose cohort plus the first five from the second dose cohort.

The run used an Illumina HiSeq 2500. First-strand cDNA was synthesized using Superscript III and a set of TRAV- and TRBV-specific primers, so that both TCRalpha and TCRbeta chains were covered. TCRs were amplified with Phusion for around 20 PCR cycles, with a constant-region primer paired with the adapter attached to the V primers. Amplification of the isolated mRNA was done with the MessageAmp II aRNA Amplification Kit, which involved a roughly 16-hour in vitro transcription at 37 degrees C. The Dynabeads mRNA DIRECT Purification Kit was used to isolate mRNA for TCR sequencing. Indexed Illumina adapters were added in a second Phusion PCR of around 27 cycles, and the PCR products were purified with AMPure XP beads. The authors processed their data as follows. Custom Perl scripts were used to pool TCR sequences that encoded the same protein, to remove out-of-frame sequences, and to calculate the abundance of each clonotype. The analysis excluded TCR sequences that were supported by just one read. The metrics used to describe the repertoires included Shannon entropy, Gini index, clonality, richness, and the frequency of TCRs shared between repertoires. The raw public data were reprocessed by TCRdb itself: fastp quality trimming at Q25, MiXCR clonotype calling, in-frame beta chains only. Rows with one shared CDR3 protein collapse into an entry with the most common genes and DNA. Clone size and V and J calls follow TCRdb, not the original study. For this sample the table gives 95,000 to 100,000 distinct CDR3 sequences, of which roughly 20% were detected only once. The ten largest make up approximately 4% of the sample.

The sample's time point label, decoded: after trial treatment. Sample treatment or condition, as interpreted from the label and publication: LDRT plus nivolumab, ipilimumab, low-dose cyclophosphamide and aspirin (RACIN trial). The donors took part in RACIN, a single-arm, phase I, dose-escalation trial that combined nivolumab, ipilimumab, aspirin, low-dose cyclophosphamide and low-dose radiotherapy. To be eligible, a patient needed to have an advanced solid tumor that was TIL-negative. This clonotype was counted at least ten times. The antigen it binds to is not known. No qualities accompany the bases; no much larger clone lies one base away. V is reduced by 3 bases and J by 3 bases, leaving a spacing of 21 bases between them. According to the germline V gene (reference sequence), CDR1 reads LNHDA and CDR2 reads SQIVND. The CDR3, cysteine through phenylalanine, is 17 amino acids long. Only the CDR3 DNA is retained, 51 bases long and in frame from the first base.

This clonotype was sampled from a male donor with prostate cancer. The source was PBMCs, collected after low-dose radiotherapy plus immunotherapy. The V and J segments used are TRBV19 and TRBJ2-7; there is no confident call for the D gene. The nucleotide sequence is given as TGTGCCAGTAGTATTGGGCGGTTAGGGCAGTTTGACTACGAGCAGTACTTC. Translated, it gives CASSIGRLGQFDYEQYF.